A selection of T cell receptor beta chains follows, all from one sample in a study of T cell responses to AZD1222 COVID-19 vaccine. Clones were sequenced by immunoSEQ multiplex PCR, and TCRdb holds only the in-frame ones, with some missing. This sample has roughly 130,000 clones; 80% to 90% occur once, and the top ten carry roughly 1.6%. Specimen: peripheral blood, collected on day 0 of AZD1222 vaccination. These receptors were obtained from an adult in good health. Both conserved end residues are part of each CDR3. The order of the fields is V gene, clone size, D gene, CDR3 protein. A D gene is named only where the DNA matches it firmly. Clone size is given for some rows only: seen once, a few or many times, or a class if the clone is expanded.

>TRBV19|NA|TRBD1
CASSSTGTGGPGGYTF
>TRBV18|NA|NA
CASSPPGRQINQPQHF
>TRBV6-5|NA|TRBD1
CASSSPGQGLYEQYF
>TRBV14|NA|NA
CASSHLTAMNTEAFF
>TRBV6-5|NA|TRBD1
CASINRDRGRQPQHF
>TRBV5-1|NA|TRBD2
CASTLLALAGGGEGEQYF
>TRBV28|NA|TRBD1
CASTTQGGGDTEAFF
>TRBV19|few|NA
CASSLLGRYNEQFF
>TRBV19|NA|NA
CASSTTGTGEEAFF
>TRBV9|NA|NA
CASSVGIHDSPLHF
>TRBV5-1|once|NA
CASSRDRNTEAFF
>TRBV9|NA|NA
CASSVNSGSQPQHF
>TRBV19|NA|NA
CASSQISENQPQHF
>TRBV3-1/TRBV3-2|NA|NA
CASSQDLVLSPYEQYF
>TRBV24-1|NA|NA
CATSVDYHQPQHF
>TRBV9|NA|TRBD1
CASSAEAGTVRNTIYF
>TRBV19|NA|NA
CASSIEGGYGYTF
>TRBV4-1|NA|TRBD1
CASSQWATGISGGYTF
>TRBV6-2/TRBV6-3|once|TRBD1
CASSYEVRGRPQPQHF
>TRBV9|few|TRBD2
CASTEGRLAGVWGTDTQYF
>TRBV2|NA|NA
CASRGETGRRQETQYF
>TRBV2|NA|NA
CASSDIQRSYEQYF
>TRBV7-9|few|TRBD1
CASSFGQGLYTEAFF
>TRBV2|NA|NA
CASSDRRTGGSNQPQHF
>TRBV7-8|NA|TRBD2
CASSGTSGTDTQYF
>TRBV5-4|once|NA
CASSQSNEGLIYGYTF
>TRBV5-1|NA|TRBD1
CASSFGTGGIRGTEAFF
>TRBV7-2|NA|NA
CASSVGVGRDTQYF
>TRBV7-9|NA|NA
CASSLVREGMAFF
>TRBV25-1|NA|TRBD1
CASRGLVKGAPGNTIYF
>TRBV2|NA|NA
CASLGPRFLDQPQHF
>TRBV5-1|NA|NA
CASSLDGTPRRQNEQFF
>TRBV7-8|once|NA
CASSPRPPGTTEAFF
>TRBV7-3|NA|NA
CASSFGTYGYTF
>TRBV27|NA|TRBD2
CASIPLAGGRKQFF
>TRBV5-1|NA|NA
CASSLAATLAVANTGELFF
>TRBV27|few|TRBD1
CASTSGDRALGGYTF
>TRBV9|NA|NA
CASSVGMEPVTIAFF
>TRBV7-9|NA|NA
CASSLGQQETQYF
>TRBV5-1|NA|NA
CASSLASLGEKLFF
>TRBV11-2|NA|NA
CASSLEGTPATNEKLFF
>TRBV6-5|NA|NA
CASSSGQNYNSPLHF
>TRBV5-1|NA|NA
CASSLNGNEKLFF
>TRBV16|NA|NA
CASSQSKGLGRYNEQFF
>TRBV7-8|NA|NA
CASSPRQANSNQPQHF
>TRBV2|NA|NA
CASMVGVQRIGTEAFF
>TRBV30|once|TRBD2
CAWSLGGGNTGELFF
>TRBV30|NA|NA
CAWAGPYEQYF
>TRBV5-8|NA|NA
CASSLGQWSEKLFF